This T cell receptor beta chain was found in a study of blood T cell repertoires in COVID-19. As originally analysed: Reference gene primer amplification gave estimated nucleated cell counts. Data came from immunoSEQ multiplex PCR; TCRdb stores just in-frame clones and leaves some out. V and J calls and clone size are those listed in that table; D and trimming were worked out from the DNA. The sample carries about 290,000 clones, roughly 90% recorded once. The CDR3 totals 14 residues. V was trimmed by 3 bases and J by 2 bases, leaving 14 bases between them. Germline V CDR1 and CDR2: GTSNPN, SVGIG (reference sequence).

This TCR was sampled from a woman under 40 with active or convalescent COVID-19. The chain combines TRBV30 with TRBJ2-7; D remains ambiguous. The sequenced sample consisted of peripheral blood. The CDR3 protein is CAWRKDTLTYEQYF. The DNA for the CDR3 is TGTGCCTGGAGAAAAGACACCCTTACCTACGAGCAGTACTTC.